This T cell receptor beta chain comes out of a study of CD8 T cells in ankylosing spondylitis. Findings and limits, study-wide: There was a TCR beta motif, made of several highly homologous variants, that appeared characteristic of ankylosing spondylitis blood. Disease-linked clones displayed a CD8+ phenotype and appeared relatively rarely in peripheral blood. Previously reported in reactive arthritis synovial fluid and blood were some of the motif variants.

5'-RACE, quantitative and with molecular barcodes, yielded the TCR beta libraries. TCRdb independently ran MiXCR on the 5' RACE reads; one entry per CDR3 protein. The sample carries 750,000 to 850,000 distinct CDR3 sequences, about 10% recorded once. Trimming shortened V by 0 bases and J by 3 bases, and 6 bases separated the two germline ends. Germline V CDR1 and CDR2: LGHNA, YSLEER. The CDR3 sequence is 13 residues long. This clonotype came up many times. Its antigen is unidentified. The chain employs TRBV4-3 and TRBJ2-7; D not resolved. Sequencing used blood, either unsorted or a sorted T cell fraction (not recorded which). The TCR sequence derives from a male donor with ankylosing spondylitis. The CDR3 region is CASSQDLRYEQYF. CDR3 in DNA: TGCGCCAGCAGCCAAGATCTTCGCTACGAGCAGTACTTC.